Given below is one T cell receptor (beta chain) in context. The antigen is unknown. These data originate in a study of CD4+ T cells in melanoma. Whole-study findings and limits: Neoantigen-specific CD4+ T cells in melanoma reportedly had diverse differentiation states.

Generated by immunoSEQ multiplex PCR, the TCRdb table keeps only in-frame clones and is missing some. The table lists roughly 16,000 clones, around 76% of them singletons. The receptor comes from a human donor with melanoma. Sequencing was carried out using cells from a culture (not recorded whether cultured in vitro).

The CDR3 region has the DNA TGTGCCAGCAGCTTAAAAACATCCAGCACAGATACGCAGTATTTT. Its translation is CASSLKTSSTDTQYF. V usage is TRBV11-3 and J usage is TRBJ2-3, with D uncertain. V was shortened by 2 bases and J by 0 bases, with 9 bases between the two germline ends. Per the germline V gene, CDR1 is SGHNT and CDR2 is YENEEA. The CDR3 has 15 amino acids.